The 25 T cell receptor beta chains listed next were all sequenced from one sample in a study of identical twins. TCRdb re-derived calls from the 5' RACE reads in MiXCR, one entry per CDR3 protein. The table shows nearly 900,000 distinct CDR3 sequences, with 9% to 15% occurring only once. This same sample was also taken into another study, of yellow fever vaccine responses in identical twins.

The sample was PBMCs. The receptors come from a woman under 30 in good health.

The chain is built from TRBV12-3 or TRBV12-4 and TRBJ2-1; D possibly corresponds to TRBD2 (5 bases). CDR3 length: 14 amino acids. V lost 6 bases, J lost 9 bases, and 18 bases lay in between. CDR3 residues: CASRAFPGEIEQFF. CDR3 nucleotide sequence: TGTGCCAGCAGAGCATTCCCCGGGGAGATTGAGCAGTTCTTC.

There are a few counts of this clonotype. The chain has TRBV27 and TRBJ2-1; 13 nucleotides agree with TRBD2. Germline V gene sequence: CDR1 MNHEY, CDR2 SMNVEV (reference sequence). After removal of 5 bases from V and 6 bases from J, the junction contained 7 bases not matched to a gene. The length of the CDR3 is 16 residues. CDR3 sequence: CASSPRTSGRFNEQFF. CDR3 bases: TGTGCCAGCAGTCCCCGGACTAGCGGGAGATTCAATGAGCAGTTCTTC.

This clonotype was observed a handful of times. The chain has TRBV21-1 and TRBJ2-3. TRBV21-1 is a documented pseudogene. There are 15 residues in the CDR3. For the CDR3, the DNA is TGTGCCAGCAGCAAAGGGGCAATCAGCACAGATACGCAGTATTTT. It encodes CASSKGAISTDTQYF.

This clonotype was recorded a few times. The rearrangement joins TRBV28 to TRBJ2-5, with TRBD2 as a possible D gene (6 bases). CDR1 is MDHEN and CDR2 is SYDVKM in the germline V gene. The V end lost 2 bases, the J end lost 1 base, and 11 bases lay between the germline ends. The CDR3 loop spans 15 amino acids. CDR3 in DNA: TGTGCCAGCAGTTTAATTAGCGGATTCCAAGAGACCCAGTACTTC. Translating gives CASSLISGFQETQYF.

This clonotype was seen only a few times. V and J are TRBV7-6 and TRBJ2-3, with TRBD1 as a possible D gene (6 bases). Trimming took off 6 bases at V and 5 bases at J, with 12 bases between the two ends. The CDR3 runs 13 residues. Per the germline V gene, CDR1 is SGHVS and CDR2 is FNYEAQ. The CDR3 is CASSYDRIDTQYF. As DNA, the CDR3 is TGTGCCAGCAGTTACGACAGGATAGATACGCAGTATTTT. The entire variable domain, with the rest obtained from reference TRBV7-6 and TRBJ2-3, is as follows: GAGVSQSPRYKVTKRGQDVALRCDPISGHVSLYWYRQALGQGPEFLTYFNYEAQQDKSGLPNDRFSAERPEGSISTLTIQRTEQRDSAMYRCASSYDRIDTQYFGPGTRLTVL.

The chain links TRBV19 to TRBJ2-1, with a weak D call TRBD1 (6 bases). V was pared by 7 bases and J by 2 bases, with 12 bases between. Germline CDR1 and CDR2: LNHDA and SQIVND (reference sequence). The CDR3 loop spans 14 amino acids. In DNA, the CDR3 is TGTGCCAGTAACCAGGGGTCGCCCTACAATGAGCAGTTCTTC. It codes for CASNQGSPYNEQFF. The complete variable domain, with remaining parts taken from reference TRBV19 and TRBJ2-1, reads DGGITQSPKYLFRKEGQNVTLSCEQNLNHDAMYWYRQDPGQGLRLIYYSQIVNDFQKGDIAEGYSVSREKKESFPLTVTSAQKNPTAFYLCASNQGSPYNEQFFGPGTRLTVL.

This chain uses TRBV10-2 with TRBJ1-5, with D hard to call. The CDR3 sequence is 13 residues long. Trimming cost V 6 bases and J 1 base, with 7 bases left between them. Germline V CDR1 and CDR2: WSHSY, SAAADI. CDR3 amino acids: CASSPKSNQPQHF. The CDR3 coding sequence is TGCGCCAGCAGCCCCAAGAGCAATCAGCCCCAGCATTTT.

At least ten counts were recorded for this clonotype. The chain has TRBV10-3 and TRBJ2-2; 7 bases are a match to TRBD2. V gave up 7 bases and J gave up 6 bases; unmatched junction bases: 8. This CDR3 region has 14 residues. CDR1 and CDR2 from the germline V gene are ENHRY and SYGVKD. CDR3 amino acids: CAIKGTTLAGELFF. The CDR3 DNA is TGTGCCATCAAGGGGACTACCCTCGCCGGGGAGCTGTTTTTT.

CDR3 amino acids: CASSVELAGPYEQYF. CDR3 nucleotides: TGTGCCAGCAGCGTCGAACTAGCGGGCCCCTACGAGCAGTACTTC. V is TRBV9 and J is TRBJ2-7; TRBD2 matches 9 bases. Germline CDR1 is SGDLS and CDR2 is YYNGEE. The CDR3 is made up of 15 amino acids. J was trimmed by 2 bases and V by 2 bases; bases with no gene match: 5.

CDR3 in amino acids: CATSRRTVGEQYF. CDR3 bases: TGTGCCACCAGCAGAAGGACAGTGGGCGAGCAGTACTTC. The chain employs TRBV15 and TRBJ2-7; a weak D match, TRBD1 (6 bases). The length of the CDR3 is 13 residues. Trimming took off 2 bases at V and 6 bases at J, with 11 bases between the two ends. CDR1 is LNHNV and CDR2 is YYDKDF in the germline V gene (reference sequence). Together with reference TRBV15 and TRBJ2-7, the CDR3 gives the full variable domain: DAMVIQNPRYQVTQFGKPVTLSCSQTLNHNVMYWYQQKSSQAPKLLFHYYDKDFNNEADTPDNFQSRRPNTSFCFLDIRSPGLGDTAMYLCATSRRTVGEQYFGPGTRLTVT.

In its sample, this clonotype was seen many times. V is TRBV29-1 and J is TRBJ1-1, with D unresolved. V was cut by 7 bases and J by 2 bases, with 8 bases left in between. Germline assignment: CDR1 SQVTM and CDR2 ANQGSEA. The CDR3 runs 11 residues. The CDR3 reads CSGYHNTEAFF. Written as DNA, the CDR3 is TGCAGCGGGTACCACAACACTGAAGCTTTCTTT.

This chain connects TRBV3-1 to TRBJ2-1; 10 bases match TRBD2. The CDR3 loop spans 17 amino acids. Germline V gene data show CDR1 as LGHDT and CDR2 as YNNKEL (reference sequence). V shed 3 bases and J 10 bases; nucleotides not matched to a gene: 15. CDR3 coding DNA: TGTGCCAGCAGCCACATACCATGGACTAGCGGTTACGAAGAGCAGTTCTTC. This encodes CASSHIPWTSGYEEQFF.

The V call is TRBV6-5, the J call TRBJ1-2, with D possibly TRBD1 on 6 matching bases. Trimming shortened V by 5 bases and J by 3 bases, and 16 bases separated the two germline ends. Per the germline V gene, CDR1 is MNHEY and CDR2 is SVGAGI. The CDR3 covers 15 residues. CDR3 in DNA: TGTGCCAGCAGTACCTGGACAGAGGGAGACTATGGCTACACCTTC. Its protein is CASSTWTEGDYGYTF.

This clonotype was recorded a few times. The chain has TRBV12-3 or TRBV12-4 and TRBJ2-5, with no clear D. Deletions cut 3 bases from V and 5 bases from J, with 13 bases between. The CDR3 consists of 14 residues. CDR3 region: CASSFGTLSETQYF. The CDR3, as DNA: TGTGCCAGCAGTTTTGGCACACTTTCGGAGACCCAGTACTTC.

This clonotype was found many times. V gene TRBV10-1 combines with J gene TRBJ2-2; D is unclear. Looked up from germline, CDR1 is WNHNN and CDR2 is SYGVQD (reference sequence). This CDR3 spans 15 amino acids. V was clipped by 3 bases and J by 1 base, with 9 bases between them. CDR3 bases: TGCGCCAGCAGTGACCAACCCGGGAACACCGGGGAGCTGTTTTTT. Protein product: CASSDQPGNTGELFF.

The rearrangement joins TRBV6-1 to TRBJ1-1; D is ambiguous. V was shortened by 1 base and J by 1 base, with 10 bases between the two germline ends. This CDR3 region has 15 residues. The V gene's germline CDR1 is MNHNS and CDR2 SASEGT. CDR3 coding DNA: TGTGCCAGCAGTGAAGTGGGGAATACGAACACTGAAGCTTTCTTT. This encodes CASSEVGNTNTEAFF.

The table lists this clonotype with a few counts. Written as DNA, the CDR3 is TGTGCCAGCAGCCAAAGTGCCCGGACAGGGAACAATGAGCAGTTCTTC. Protein: CASSQSARTGNNEQFF. The chain has TRBV14 and TRBJ2-1, with 8 bases matching TRBD1. V dropped 2 bases and J dropped 5; count of bases not matched to a gene: 8. This CDR3 is 16 amino acids long. In germline, CDR1 is SGHDN, CDR2 FVKESK.

The V call is TRBV2, the J call TRBJ1-1, with D hard to call. This CDR3 spans 14 amino acids. The V and J ends lost 5 bases and 2 bases respectively, with 12 bases between them. Per the germline V gene, CDR1 is SNHLY and CDR2 is FYNNEI. CDR3 region: CASSPPSSNTEAFF. The CDR3 DNA reads TGTGCCAGCAGTCCCCCGTCCTCCAACACTGAAGCTTTCTTT.

The V gene is TRBV12-5, the J gene TRBJ2-1, with 9 bases that match TRBD2. The V segment lost 1 base and the J segment 4 bases; nucleotides outside the gene matches: 11. CDR1 and CDR2 (germline): LGHNT, FRNRAP. The length of the CDR3 is 18 residues. The CDR3 loop reads CASGLGPLAGGKYNEQFF. CDR3 DNA sequence: TGTGCTAGTGGTTTGGGCCCCCTCGCGGGAGGGAAATACAATGAGCAGTTCTTC.

J is TRBJ1-4 and V is TRBV19; D uncertain. Trimming removed 3 bases at V and 8 bases at J, with 13 bases between. CDR1 and CDR2 (germline): LNHDA, SQIVND (reference sequence). The CDR3 runs to 14 residues. For the CDR3, the DNA is TGTGCCAGTAGTATTGGCCAGGTCGACGAAAAACTGTTTTTT. This codes for CASSIGQVDEKLFF.

CDR3 DNA: TGTGCCAGCACCCGATTGGGCGGGAGAACTCACAATGAGCAGTTCTTC. It codes for CASTRLGGRTHNEQFF. This rearrangement joins TRBV7-4 to TRBJ2-1; 7 bases are shared with TRBD2. V shed 7 bases, J shed 5 bases, and the junction held 14 bases outside the gene matches. The CDR3 length is 16 residues. Germline CDR1 is SGHVT and CDR2 is SQSDAQ.

The table lists this clonotype with many counts. The rearrangement uses TRBV12-3 or TRBV12-4 and TRBJ1-1, with D uncertain. The CDR3 extends over 15 amino acids. Trimming stripped 3 bases from V and 0 bases from J, with 11 bases between. CDR3 loop: CASSLDRRVNTEAFF. For the CDR3, the DNA is TGTGCCAGCAGTTTGGACCGCCGGGTGAACACTGAAGCTTTCTTT.

V and J are TRBV15 and TRBJ2-7; perhaps TRBD2 as D (6 bases). V was shortened by 0 bases and J by 10 bases, with 10 bases between the two germline ends. The CDR3 is 12 residues long. Germline CDR1 LNHNV, CDR2 YYDKDF (reference sequence). The CDR3 DNA reads as TGTGCCACCAGCAGAGACTACGCGGGACAGTACTTC. This sequence encodes CATSRDYAGQYF.

This clonotype was counted between two and nine times. The chain links TRBV3-1 to TRBJ2-7; 8 bases align to TRBD2. CDR1 and CDR2 from the germline V gene are LGHDT and YNNKEL (reference sequence). The CDR3 extends over 13 amino acids. The V segment lost 7 bases and the J segment 4 bases; nucleotides outside the gene matches: 6. CDR3 sequence reads: CASKGSGSYEQYF. The CDR3 DNA is TGTGCCAGCAAGGGGAGCGGGAGTTACGAGCAGTACTTC.

This chain joins TRBV20-1 and TRBJ2-1; the D gene is possibly TRBD2 (7 bases). V dropped 4 bases and J dropped 7 bases, with 17 bases sitting between them. This CDR3 region has 14 residues. Germline assignment: CDR1 DFQATT and CDR2 SNEGSKA (reference sequence). CDR3 amino acids: CSAKEGGPRNEQFF. CDR3 nucleotide sequence: TGCAGTGCTAAAGAGGGGGGGCCGCGGAATGAGCAGTTCTTC.